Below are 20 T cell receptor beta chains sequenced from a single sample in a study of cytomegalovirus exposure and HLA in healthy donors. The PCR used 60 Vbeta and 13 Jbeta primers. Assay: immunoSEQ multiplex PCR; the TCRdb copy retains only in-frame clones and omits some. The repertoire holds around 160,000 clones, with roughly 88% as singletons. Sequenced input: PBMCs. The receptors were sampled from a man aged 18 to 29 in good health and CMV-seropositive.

The CDR3 protein is CATSRARGEGNNEQYF. The CDR3 nucleotides read TGTGCCACCAGCAGAGCTCGCGGGGAGGGGAACAACGAGCAGTACTTC. The rearrangement uses TRBV15 and TRBJ2-7, with TRBD2 matching over 7 bases. The V and J ends lost 1 base and 5 bases, in that order; junction bases with no gene match: 11. CDR1 and CDR2 from the germline V gene are LNHNV and YYDKDF (reference sequence). This CDR3 comprises 16 residues.

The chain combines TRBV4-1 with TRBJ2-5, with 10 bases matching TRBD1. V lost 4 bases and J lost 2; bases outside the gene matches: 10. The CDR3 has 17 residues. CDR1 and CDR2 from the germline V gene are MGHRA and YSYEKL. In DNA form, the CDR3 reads TGCGCCAGCAGCCCGGGGACAGGGGCGGGGGTTCAAGAGACCCAGTACTTC. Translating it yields CASSPGTGAGVQETQYF.

This CDR3 is CSVHGTYGYTF. The CDR3 coding sequence is TGCAGCGTTCATGGGACTTATGGCTACACCTTC. V gene TRBV29-1 combines with J gene TRBJ1-2; a weak D match, TRBD1 (5 bases). V gave up 5 bases and J gave up 5 bases, with 9 bases separating them. The CDR3 runs to 11 residues. Germline V CDR1 and CDR2: SQVTM, ANQGSEA.

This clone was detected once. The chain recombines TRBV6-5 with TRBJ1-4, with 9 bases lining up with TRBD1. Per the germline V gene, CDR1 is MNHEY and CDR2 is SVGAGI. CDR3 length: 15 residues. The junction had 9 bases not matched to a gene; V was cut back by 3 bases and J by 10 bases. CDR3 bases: TGTGCCAGCAGTTATACCGGGACAGGGTCCGGAAAACTGTTTTTT. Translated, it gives CASSYTGTGSGKLFF.

The DNA for the CDR3 is TGCGCCACCTCGACACGGGGGGGGGCAGATACGCAGTATTTT. Encoded protein: CATSTRGGADTQYF. The chain carries TRBV10-1 and TRBJ2-3; 8 bases align to TRBD2. V dropped 10 bases and J dropped 4; count of bases not matched to a gene: 10. From germline, CDR1 is WNHNN and CDR2 SYGVQD (reference sequence). This CDR3 has 14 residues.

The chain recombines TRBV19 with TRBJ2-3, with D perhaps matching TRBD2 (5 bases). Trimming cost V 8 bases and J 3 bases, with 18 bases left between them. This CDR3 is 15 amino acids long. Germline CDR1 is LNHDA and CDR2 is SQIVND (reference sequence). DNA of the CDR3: TGTGCCAGTTCCCCCACTAGTGACCCTACAGATACGCAGTATTTT. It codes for CASSPTSDPTDTQYF.

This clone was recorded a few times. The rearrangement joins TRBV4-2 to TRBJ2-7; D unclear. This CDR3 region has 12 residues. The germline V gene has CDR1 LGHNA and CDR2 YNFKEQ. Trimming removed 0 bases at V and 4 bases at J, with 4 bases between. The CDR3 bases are TGTGCCAGCAGCCAAGATCGGTACGAGCAGTACTTC. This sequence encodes CASSQDRYEQYF.

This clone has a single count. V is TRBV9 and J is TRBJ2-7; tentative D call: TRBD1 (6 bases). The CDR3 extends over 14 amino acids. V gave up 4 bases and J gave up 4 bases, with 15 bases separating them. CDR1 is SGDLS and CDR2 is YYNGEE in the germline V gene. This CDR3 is CASSLERGSYEQYF. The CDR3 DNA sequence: TGTGCCAGCAGCTTGGAAAGGGGGAGTTACGAGCAGTACTTC.

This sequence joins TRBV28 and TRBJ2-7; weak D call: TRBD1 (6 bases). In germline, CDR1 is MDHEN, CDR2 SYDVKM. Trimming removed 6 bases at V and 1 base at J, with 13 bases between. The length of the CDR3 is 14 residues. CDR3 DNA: TGTGCCAGCAGCTGGCTCGGACAGTCCTACGAGCAGTACTTC. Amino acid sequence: CASSWLGQSYEQYF. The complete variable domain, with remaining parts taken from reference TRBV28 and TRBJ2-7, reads DVKVTQSSRYLVKRTGEKVFLECVQDMDHENMFWYRQDPGLGLRLIYFSYDVKMKEKGDIPEGYSVSREKKERFSLILESASTNQTSMYLCASSWLGQSYEQYFGPGTRLTVT.

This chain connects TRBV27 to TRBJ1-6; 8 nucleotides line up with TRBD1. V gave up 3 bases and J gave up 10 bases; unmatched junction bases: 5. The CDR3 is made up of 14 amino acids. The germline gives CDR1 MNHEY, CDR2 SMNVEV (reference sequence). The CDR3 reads CASSFKTGVSPLHF. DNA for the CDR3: TGTGCCAGCAGTTTTAAGACAGGGGTGTCACCCCTCCACTTT.

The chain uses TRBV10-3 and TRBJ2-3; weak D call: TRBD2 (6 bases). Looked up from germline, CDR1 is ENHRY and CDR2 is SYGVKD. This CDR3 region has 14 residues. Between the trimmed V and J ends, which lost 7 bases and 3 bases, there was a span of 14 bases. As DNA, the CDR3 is TGTGCCATCATGGCGGGGCAAACGACAGATACGCAGTATTTT. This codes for CAIMAGQTTDTQYF.

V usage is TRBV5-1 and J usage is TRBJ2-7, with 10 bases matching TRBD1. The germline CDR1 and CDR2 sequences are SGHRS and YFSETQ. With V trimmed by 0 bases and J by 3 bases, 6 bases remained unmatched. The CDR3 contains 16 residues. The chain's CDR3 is CASSLGRDRGNYEQYF. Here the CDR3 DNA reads TGCGCCAGCAGCTTGGGACGGGACAGGGGTAACTACGAGCAGTACTTC. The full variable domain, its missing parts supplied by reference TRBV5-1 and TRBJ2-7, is KAGVTQTPRYLIKTRGQQVTLSCSPISGHRSVSWYQQTPGQGLQFLFEYFSETQRNKGNFPGRFSGRQFSNSRSEMNVSTLELGDSALYLCASSLGRDRGNYEQYFGPGTRLTVT.

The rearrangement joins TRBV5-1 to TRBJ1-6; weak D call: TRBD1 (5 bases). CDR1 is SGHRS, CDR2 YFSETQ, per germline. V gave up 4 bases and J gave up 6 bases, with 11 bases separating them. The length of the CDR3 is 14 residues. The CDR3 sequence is CASSETVFNSPLHF. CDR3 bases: TGCGCCAGCAGCGAGACAGTATTTAATTCACCCCTCCACTTT.

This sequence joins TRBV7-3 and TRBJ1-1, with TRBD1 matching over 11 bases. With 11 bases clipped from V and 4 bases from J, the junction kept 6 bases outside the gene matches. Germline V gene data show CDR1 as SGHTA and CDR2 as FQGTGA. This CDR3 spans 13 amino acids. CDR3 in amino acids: CAVRDRGFTEAFF. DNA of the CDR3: TGTGCCGTCCGGGACAGGGGGTTCACTGAAGCTTTCTTT.

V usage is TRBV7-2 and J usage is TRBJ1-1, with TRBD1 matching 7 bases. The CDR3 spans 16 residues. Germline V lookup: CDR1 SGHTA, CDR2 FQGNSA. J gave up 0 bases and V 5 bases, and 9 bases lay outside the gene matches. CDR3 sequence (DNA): TGTGCCAGCAGCGTCCGGACAGGAGGGATGAACACTGAAGCTTTCTTT. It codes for CASSVRTGGMNTEAFF.

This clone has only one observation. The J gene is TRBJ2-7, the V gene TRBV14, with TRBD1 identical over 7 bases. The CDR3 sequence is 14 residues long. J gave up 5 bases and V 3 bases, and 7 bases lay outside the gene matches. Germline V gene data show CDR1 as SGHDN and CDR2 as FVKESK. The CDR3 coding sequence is TGTGCCAGCAGCCATAACAGGGGCCGAAACGAGCAGTACTTC. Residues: CASSHNRGRNEQYF.

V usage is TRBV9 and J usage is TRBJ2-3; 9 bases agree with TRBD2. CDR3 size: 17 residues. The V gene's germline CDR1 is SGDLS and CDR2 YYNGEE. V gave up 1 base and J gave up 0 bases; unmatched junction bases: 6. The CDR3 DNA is TGTGCCAGCAGCGTAAGCCTGCGGGGGGGAAGCACAGATACGCAGTATTTT. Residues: CASSVSLRGGSTDTQYF. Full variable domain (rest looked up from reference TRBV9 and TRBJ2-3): DSGVTQTPKHLITATGQRVTLRCSPRSGDLSVYWYQQSLDQGLQFLIQYYNGEERAKGNILERFSAQQFPDLHSELNLSSLELGDSALYFCASSVSLRGGSTDTQYFGPGTRLTVL.

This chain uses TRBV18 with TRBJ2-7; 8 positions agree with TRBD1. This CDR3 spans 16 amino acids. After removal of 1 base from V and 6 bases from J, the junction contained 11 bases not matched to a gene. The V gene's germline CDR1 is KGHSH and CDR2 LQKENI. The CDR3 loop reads CASSPQGGQGRGEQYF. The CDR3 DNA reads TGTGCCAGCTCACCACAGGGCGGACAGGGTAGAGGCGAGCAGTACTTC.

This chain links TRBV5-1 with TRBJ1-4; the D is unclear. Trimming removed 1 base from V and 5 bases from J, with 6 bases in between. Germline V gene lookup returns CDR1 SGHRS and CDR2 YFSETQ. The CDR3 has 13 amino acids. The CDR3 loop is CASSLNGNEKLFF. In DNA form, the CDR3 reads TGCGCCAGCAGCTTGAACGGGAATGAAAAACTGTTTTTT.

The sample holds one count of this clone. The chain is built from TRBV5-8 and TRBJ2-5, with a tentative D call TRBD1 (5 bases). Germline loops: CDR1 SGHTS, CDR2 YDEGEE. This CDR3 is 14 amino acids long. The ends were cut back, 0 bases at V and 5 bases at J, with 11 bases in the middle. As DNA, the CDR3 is TGTGCCAGCAGCTTGGATGGGGCTCGGGAGACCCAGTACTTC. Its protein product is CASSLDGARETQYF.